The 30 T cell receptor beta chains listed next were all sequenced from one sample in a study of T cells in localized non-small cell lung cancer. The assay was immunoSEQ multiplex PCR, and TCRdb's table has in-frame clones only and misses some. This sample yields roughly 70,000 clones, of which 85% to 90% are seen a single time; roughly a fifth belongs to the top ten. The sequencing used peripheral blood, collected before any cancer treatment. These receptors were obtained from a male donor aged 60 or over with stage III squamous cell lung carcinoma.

CDR3 bases: TGTGCCTGGAGTAAGGGGGGAAACTACGAGCAGTACTTC. As protein: CAWSKGGNYEQYF. The chain couples TRBV30 to TRBJ2-7; D is perhaps TRBD1 or TRBD2 (6 bases each). The CDR3 spans 13 residues. The V gene's germline CDR1 is GTSNPN and CDR2 SVGIG (reference sequence). V was trimmed by 2 bases and J by 3 bases, leaving 11 bases between them.

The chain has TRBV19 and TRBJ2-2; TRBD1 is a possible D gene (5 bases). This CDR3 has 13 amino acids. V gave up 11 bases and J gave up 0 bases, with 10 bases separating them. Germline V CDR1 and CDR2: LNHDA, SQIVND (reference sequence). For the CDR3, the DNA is TGTGCCGGGCAGGGCCCGAACACCGGGGAGCTGTTTTTT. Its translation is CAGQGPNTGELFF. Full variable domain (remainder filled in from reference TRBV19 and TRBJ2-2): DGGITQSPKYLFRKEGQNVTLSCEQNLNHDAMYWYRQDPGQGLRLIYYSQIVNDFQKGDIAEGYSVSREKKESFPLTVTSAQKNPTAFYLCAGQGPNTGELFFGEGSRLTVL.

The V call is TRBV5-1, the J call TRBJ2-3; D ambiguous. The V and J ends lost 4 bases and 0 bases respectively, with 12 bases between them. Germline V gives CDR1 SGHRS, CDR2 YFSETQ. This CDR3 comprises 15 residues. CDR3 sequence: CASSLDGPSTDTQYF. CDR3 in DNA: TGCGCCAGCAGCCTCGACGGCCCTAGCACAGATACGCAGTATTTT.

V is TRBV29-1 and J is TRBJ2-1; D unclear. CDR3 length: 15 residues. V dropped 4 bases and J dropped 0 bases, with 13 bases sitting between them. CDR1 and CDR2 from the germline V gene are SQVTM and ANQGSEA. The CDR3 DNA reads TGCAGCGTTGGGGCGGCTCTTTCCTCCTACAATGAGCAGTTCTTC. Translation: CSVGAALSSYNEQFF.

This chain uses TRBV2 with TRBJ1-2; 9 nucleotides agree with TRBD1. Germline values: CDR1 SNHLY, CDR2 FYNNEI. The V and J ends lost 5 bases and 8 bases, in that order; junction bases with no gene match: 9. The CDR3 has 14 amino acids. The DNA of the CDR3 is TGTGCCAGCAGTCCCATCCGGACAGGGGAGGGCTACACCTTC. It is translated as CASSPIRTGEGYTF. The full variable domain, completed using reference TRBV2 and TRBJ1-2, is EPEVTQTPSHQVTQMGQEVILRCVPISNHLYFYWYRQILGQKVEFLVSFYNNEISEKSEIFDDQFSVERPDGSNFTLKIRSTKLEDSAMYFCASSPIRTGEGYTFGSGTRLTVV.

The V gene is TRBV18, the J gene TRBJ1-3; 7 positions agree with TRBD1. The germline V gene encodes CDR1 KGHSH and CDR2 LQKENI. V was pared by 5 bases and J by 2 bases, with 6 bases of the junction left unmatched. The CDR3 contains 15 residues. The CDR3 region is CASSSTGSTGNTIYF. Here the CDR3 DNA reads TGTGCCAGCTCATCGACAGGGAGCACTGGAAACACCATATATTTT.

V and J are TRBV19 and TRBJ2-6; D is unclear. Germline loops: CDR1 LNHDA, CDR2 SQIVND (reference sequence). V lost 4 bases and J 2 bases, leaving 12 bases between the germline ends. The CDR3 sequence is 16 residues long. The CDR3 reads CASSSFVVTGANVLTF. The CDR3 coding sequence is TGTGCCAGTAGTAGTTTTGTGGTAACTGGGGCCAACGTCCTGACTTTC.

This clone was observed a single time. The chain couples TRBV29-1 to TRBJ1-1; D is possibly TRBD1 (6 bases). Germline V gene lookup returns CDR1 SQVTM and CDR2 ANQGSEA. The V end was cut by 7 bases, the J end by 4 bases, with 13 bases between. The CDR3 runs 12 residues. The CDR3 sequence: CSAHSRGTEAFF. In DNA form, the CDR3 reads TGCAGCGCCCACAGCAGGGGCACTGAAGCTTTCTTT.

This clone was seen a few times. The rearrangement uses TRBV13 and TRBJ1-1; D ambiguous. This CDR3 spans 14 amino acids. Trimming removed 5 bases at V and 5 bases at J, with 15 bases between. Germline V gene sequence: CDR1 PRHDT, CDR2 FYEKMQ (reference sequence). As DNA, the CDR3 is TGTGCCAGCAGCGTCGGACGGCGAGGGACTGAAGCTTTCTTT. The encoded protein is CASSVGRRGTEAFF.

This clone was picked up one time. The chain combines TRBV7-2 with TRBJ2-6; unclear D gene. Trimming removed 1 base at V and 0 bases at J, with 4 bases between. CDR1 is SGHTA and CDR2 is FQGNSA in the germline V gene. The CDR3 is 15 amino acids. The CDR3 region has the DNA TGTGCCAGCAGCTTAGTAAGCTCTGGGGCCAACGTCCTGACTTTC. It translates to CASSLVSSGANVLTF. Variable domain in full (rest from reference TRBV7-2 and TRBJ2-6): GAGVSQSPSNKVTEKGKDVELRCDPISGHTALYWYRQSLGQGLEFLIYFQGNSAPDKSGLPSDRFSAERTGGSVSTLTIQRTQQEDSAVYLCASSLVSSGANVLTFGAGSRLTVL.

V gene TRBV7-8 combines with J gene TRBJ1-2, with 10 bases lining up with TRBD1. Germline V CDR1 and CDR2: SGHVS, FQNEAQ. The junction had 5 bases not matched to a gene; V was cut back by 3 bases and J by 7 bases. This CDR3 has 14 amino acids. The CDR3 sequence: CASSFDRGLSGYTF. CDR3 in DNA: TGTGCCAGCAGCTTTGACAGGGGGCTCTCTGGCTACACCTTC.

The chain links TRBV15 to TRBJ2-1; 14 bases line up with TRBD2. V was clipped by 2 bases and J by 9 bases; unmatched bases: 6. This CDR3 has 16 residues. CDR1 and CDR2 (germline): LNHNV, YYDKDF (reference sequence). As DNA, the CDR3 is TGTGCCACCAGCAGACCCCGGACTAGCGGGGGGACTGAGCAGTTCTTC. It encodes CATSRPRTSGGTEQFF.

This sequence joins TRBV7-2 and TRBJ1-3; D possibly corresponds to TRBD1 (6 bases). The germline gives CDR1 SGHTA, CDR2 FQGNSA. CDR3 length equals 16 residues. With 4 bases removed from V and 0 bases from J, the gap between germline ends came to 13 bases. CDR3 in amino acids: CASSSQGWPSGNTIYF. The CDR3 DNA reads TGTGCCAGCAGCTCACAGGGTTGGCCCTCTGGAAACACCATATATTTT.

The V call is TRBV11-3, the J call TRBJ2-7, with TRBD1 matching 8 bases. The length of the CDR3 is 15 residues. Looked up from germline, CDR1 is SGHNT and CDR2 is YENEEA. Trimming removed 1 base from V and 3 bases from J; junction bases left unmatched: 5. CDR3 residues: CASSLVGTGFYEQYV. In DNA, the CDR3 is TGTGCCAGCAGCTTAGTGGGGACAGGTTTCTACGAGCAGTACGTC.

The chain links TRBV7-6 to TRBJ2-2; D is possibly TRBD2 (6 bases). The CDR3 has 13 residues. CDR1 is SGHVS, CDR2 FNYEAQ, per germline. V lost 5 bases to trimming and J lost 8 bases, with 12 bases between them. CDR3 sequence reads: CASSRKEGGELFF. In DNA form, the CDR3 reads TGTGCCAGCAGCCGAAAGGAGGGTGGGGAGCTGTTTTTT.

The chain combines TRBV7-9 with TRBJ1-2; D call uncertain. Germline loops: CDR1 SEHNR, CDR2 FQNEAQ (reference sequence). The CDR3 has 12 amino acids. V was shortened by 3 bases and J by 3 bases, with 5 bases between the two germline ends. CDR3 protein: CASSFDDYGYTF. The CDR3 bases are TGTGCCAGCAGCTTCGATGACTATGGCTACACCTTC.

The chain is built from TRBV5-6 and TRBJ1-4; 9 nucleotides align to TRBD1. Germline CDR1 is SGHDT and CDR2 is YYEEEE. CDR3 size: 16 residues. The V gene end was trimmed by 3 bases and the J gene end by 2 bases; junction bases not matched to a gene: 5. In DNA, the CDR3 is TGTGCCAGCAGCTCTCACAGGGGGCAGACTAATGAAAAACTGTTTTTT. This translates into CASSSHRGQTNEKLFF.

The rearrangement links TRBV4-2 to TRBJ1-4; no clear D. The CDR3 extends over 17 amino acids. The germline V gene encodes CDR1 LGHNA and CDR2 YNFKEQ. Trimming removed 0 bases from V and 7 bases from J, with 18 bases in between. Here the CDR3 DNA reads TGTGCCAGCAGCCAAGAAGGAAAATTCGCGGGGTTTGAAAAACTGTTTTTT. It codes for CASSQEGKFAGFEKLFF.

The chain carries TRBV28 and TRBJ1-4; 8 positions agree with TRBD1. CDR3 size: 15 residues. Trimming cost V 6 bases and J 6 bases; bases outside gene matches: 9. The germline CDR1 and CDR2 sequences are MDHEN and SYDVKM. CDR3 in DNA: TGTGCCAGCAGGCCTACCACAGGGGGTGATGAAAAACTGTTTTTT. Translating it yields CASRPTTGGDEKLFF.

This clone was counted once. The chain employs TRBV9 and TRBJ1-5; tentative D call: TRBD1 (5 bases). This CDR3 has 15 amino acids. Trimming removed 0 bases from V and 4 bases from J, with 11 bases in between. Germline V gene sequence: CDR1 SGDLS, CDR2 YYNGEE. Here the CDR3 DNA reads TGTGCCAGCAGCGTAGACCCAGGGCGTAATCAGCCCCAGCATTTT. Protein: CASSVDPGRNQPQHF.

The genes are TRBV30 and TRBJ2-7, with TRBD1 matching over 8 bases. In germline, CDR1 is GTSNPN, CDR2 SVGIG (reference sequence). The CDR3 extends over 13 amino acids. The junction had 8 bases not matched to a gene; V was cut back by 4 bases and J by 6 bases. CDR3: CAWNLDRGGEQYF. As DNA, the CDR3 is TGTGCCTGGAACCTCGACAGGGGTGGCGAGCAGTACTTC.

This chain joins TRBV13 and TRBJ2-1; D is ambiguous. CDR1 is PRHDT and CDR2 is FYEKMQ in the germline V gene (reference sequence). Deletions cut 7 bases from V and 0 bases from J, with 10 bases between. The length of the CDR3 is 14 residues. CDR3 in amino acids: CASTRDRSYNEQFF. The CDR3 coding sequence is TGTGCCAGCACCCGTGACCGCTCCTACAATGAGCAGTTCTTC.

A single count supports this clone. The CDR3 region has the DNA TGTGCCAGCAGATCGCCCGTCCCAGATACGCAGTATTTT. This codes for CASRSPVPDTQYF. This sequence joins TRBV28 and TRBJ2-3; D is uncertain. V lost 6 bases and J 4 bases, leaving 11 bases between the germline ends. The V gene's germline CDR1 is MDHEN and CDR2 SYDVKM. This CDR3 has 13 residues.

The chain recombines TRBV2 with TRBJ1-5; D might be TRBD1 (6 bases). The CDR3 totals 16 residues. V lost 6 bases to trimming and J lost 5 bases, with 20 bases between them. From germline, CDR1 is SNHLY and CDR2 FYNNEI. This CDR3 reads CASSPQLGGYHQPQHF. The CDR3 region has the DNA TGTGCCAGCAGCCCACAATTGGGGGGCTATCATCAGCCCCAGCATTTT.

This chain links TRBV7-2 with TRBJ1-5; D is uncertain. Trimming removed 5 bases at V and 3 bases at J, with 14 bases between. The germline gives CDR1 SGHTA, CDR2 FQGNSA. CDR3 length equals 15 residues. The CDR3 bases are TGTGCCAGCAGCACGAAGGCCGGGGACAATCAGCCCCAGCATTTT. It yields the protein CASSTKAGDNQPQHF.

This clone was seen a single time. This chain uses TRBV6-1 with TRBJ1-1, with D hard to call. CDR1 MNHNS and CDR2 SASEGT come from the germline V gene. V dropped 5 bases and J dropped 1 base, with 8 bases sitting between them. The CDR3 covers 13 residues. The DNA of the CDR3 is TGTGCCAGCAGTACTTCAGGGAACACTGAAGCTTTCTTT. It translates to CASSTSGNTEAFF.

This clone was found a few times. The CDR3 protein is CASSPTGAWETQYF. The CDR3 DNA reads as TGTGCCAGCTCACCGACAGGGGCGTGGGAGACCCAGTACTTC. The rearrangement links TRBV18 to TRBJ2-5; 8 bases agree with TRBD1. CDR3 size: 14 residues. Germline V gene lookup returns CDR1 KGHSH and CDR2 LQKENI. The V and J ends lost 3 bases and 5 bases, in that order; junction bases with no gene match: 5.

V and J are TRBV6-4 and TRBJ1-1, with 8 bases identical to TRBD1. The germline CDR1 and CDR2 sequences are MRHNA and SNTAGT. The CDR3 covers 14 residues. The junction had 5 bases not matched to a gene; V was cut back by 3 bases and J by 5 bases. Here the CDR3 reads CASSEETGETEAFF. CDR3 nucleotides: TGTGCCAGCAGTGAAGAGACAGGGGAGACTGAAGCTTTCTTT.

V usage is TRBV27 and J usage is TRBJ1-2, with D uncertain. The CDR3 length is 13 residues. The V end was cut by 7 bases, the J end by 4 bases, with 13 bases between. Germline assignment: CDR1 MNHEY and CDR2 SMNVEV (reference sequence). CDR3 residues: CASTEGVGYGYTF. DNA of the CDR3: TGTGCCAGCACCGAAGGAGTCGGCTATGGCTACACCTTC.

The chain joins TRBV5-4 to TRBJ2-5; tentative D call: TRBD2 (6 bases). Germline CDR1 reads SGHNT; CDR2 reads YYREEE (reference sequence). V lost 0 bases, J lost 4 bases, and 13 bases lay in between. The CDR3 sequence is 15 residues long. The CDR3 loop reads CASSLVLLGGETQYF. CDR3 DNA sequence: TGTGCCAGCAGCTTGGTGTTACTGGGGGGAGAGACCCAGTACTTC.